The 20 T cell receptor beta chains given below trace back to one sample, sequenced in a study of T cells in women clearing cervical HPV infection. Only in-frame clones appear in the TCRdb table, and some are missing; sequencing was by immunoSEQ multiplex PCR. This sample's clone table lists about 35,000 clones. Sequenced input: blood buffy coat. All receptors come from a woman between 18 and 70 years old with a cervical HPV16 infection that either progressed to CIN3+ or cleared (not recorded which).

About this clone: Sequencing ends 3 residues short of the CDR3 end; the germline J gene provides the rest. The V and J genes are TRBV7-3 and TRBJ1-1; D ambiguous. This CDR3 contains 15 residues. Germline assignment: CDR1 SGHTA and CDR2 FQGTGA. The covered CDR3 bases are TGTGCCAGCAGCTCTCCCACGTCGGAACAGACTAAA. This gives the protein CASSSPTSEQTK. The whole CDR3 protein reads CASSSPTSEQTKAFF.

Points on this clone: Sequencing ends 3 residues short of the CDR3 end; the germline J gene provides the rest. The chain recombines TRBV11-2 with TRBJ1-1, with D maybe TRBD1 (5 bases). V dropped 6 bases and J dropped 5 bases, with 10 bases sitting between them. Germline lookup yields CDR1 SGHAT and CDR2 FQNNGV. The CDR3 is made up of 12 amino acids. The CDR3 reads CASRGQGTEAFF. Incomplete CDR3 DNA: TGTGCCAGCAGGGGGCAAGGGACTGAA.

Notes on this clone: With the read ending 3 residues before the CDR3 end, the germline J gene is used to fill in that end. The chain joins TRBV7-2 to TRBJ2-4; D uncertain. The germline CDR1 and CDR2 sequences are SGHTA and FQGNSA. The CDR3 runs 11 residues. The sequenced CDR3 bases are TGTGCCAGCAGCTTAAATTTCGGT. As protein: CASSLNFG. The full CDR3 protein reads CASSLNFGQYF.

Concerning this clone: From the germline J gene comes the end of the CDR3, since the read stops 3 residues before it. The chain recombines TRBV7-9 with TRBJ2-3; D not resolved. There are 15 residues in the CDR3. V lost 3 bases and J 0 bases, leaving 10 bases between the germline ends. Germline lookup yields CDR1 SEHNR and CDR2 FQNEAQ (reference sequence). This CDR3 reads CASSFLQSSTDTQYF. CDR3 bases read: TGTGCCAGCAGCTTCTTACAGAGTAGCACAGATACG.

In the case of this clone: The sequence runs out 3 residues before the end of the CDR3; the remainder is reconstructed from the germline J gene. This chain joins TRBV27 and TRBJ1-1, with no clear D. The CDR3 runs to 16 residues. CDR1 and CDR2 (germline): MNHEY, SMNVEV (reference sequence). Trimming removed 2 bases from V and 1 base from J, with 14 bases in between. The CDR3 bases that were read are TGTGCCAGCAGTTTACGTTCCGTTAGCGGGAACACTGAA. It is translated as CASSLRSVSGNTE. The whole CDR3 is CASSLRSVSGNTEAFF.

Regarding this clone: The read falls 3 residues short of the CDR3 end, and the missing part is taken from the germline J gene. The chain has TRBV5-1 and TRBJ2-3; 9 bases agree with TRBD2. CDR3 size: 15 residues. Looked up from germline, CDR1 is SGHRS and CDR2 is YFSETQ. J gave up 3 bases and V 0 bases, and 2 bases lay outside the gene matches. CDR3 DNA, as far as it was read: TGCGCCAGCAGCTTGGGGCTAGCGGGGACAGATACG. It is translated as CASSLGLAGTDT. The full CDR3 protein is CASSLGLAGTDTQYF.

A remark on this clone: The CDR3 end lies 3 residues beyond the end of the read and is filled in from the germline J gene. V usage is TRBV14 and J usage is TRBJ2-7; TRBD1 agrees at 9 bases. Germline V gene data show CDR1 as SGHDN and CDR2 as FVKESK. CDR3 length equals 15 residues. Trimming at V came to 4 bases and at J to 2 bases, leaving 6 bases not matched to a gene. The sequenced part of the CDR3 DNA is TGTGCCAGCAGCCGTACAGGGGGCGCTCCCTACGAG. Its protein product is CASSRTGGAPYE. The CDR3 in full is CASSRTGGAPYEQYF. Combining the CDR3 with reference TRBV14 and TRBJ2-7 gives the whole variable domain EAGVTQFPSHSVIEKGQTVTLRCDPISGHDNLYWYRRVMGKEIKFLLHFVKESKQDESGMPNNRFLAERTGGTYSTLKVQPAELEDSGVYFCASSRTGGAPYEQYFGPGTRLTVT.

A note on this clone: The CDR3 end falls 3 residues outside the read, so it is completed with the germline J gene. Additional DNA sequences in this sample encode the identical CDR3. The J gene is TRBJ2-3, the V gene TRBV5-1; 10 bases fit TRBD2. In germline, CDR1 is SGHRS, CDR2 YFSETQ. With 2 bases clipped from V and 0 bases from J, the junction kept 6 bases outside the gene matches. The length of the CDR3 is 17 residues. The CDR3 reads CASSLGLAESSTDTQYF. The CDR3 bases that were read are TGCGCCAGCAGCTTAGGACTAGCGGAATCTAGCACAGATACG.

About this clone itself: The read gets to within 3 residues of the CDR3 end, and the germline J gene fills in the rest. This chain connects TRBV4-1 to TRBJ1-1; D is undetermined. The CDR3 is made up of 13 amino acids. Germline CDR1 is MGHRA and CDR2 is YSYEKL. V lost 0 bases and J lost 3, with 5 bases in between. The CDR3 DNA, read in part, is TGCGCCAGCAGCCAAGAATCGGACACTGAA. Translating gives CASSQESDTE. The entire CDR3 reads CASSQESDTEAFF.

With regard to this clone: The read ends 3 residues before the CDR3 terminus; that terminus is restored from the germline J gene. This rearrangement joins TRBV20-1 to TRBJ1-5; a possible D gene is TRBD1 (5 bases). V was shortened by 2 bases and J by 5 bases, with 16 bases between the two germline ends. CDR3 length: 15 amino acids. Germline CDR1 DFQATT, CDR2 SNEGSKA (reference sequence). Partial CDR3 DNA: TGCAGTGCTAGATATGCCGGACACGAGGATCAGCCC. It specifies CSARYAGHEDQP. The CDR3 as a whole reads CSARYAGHEDQPQHF.

In the case of this clone: The read is 3 residues too short to cover the CDR3 end, so that end is filled in from the germline J gene. The genes are TRBV7-8 and TRBJ1-1; the D is unclear. CDR1 is SGHVS, CDR2 FQNEAQ, per germline. This CDR3 is 14 amino acids long. V was cut by 5 bases and J by 1 base, with 11 bases left in between. The CDR3 spells CASSRSGGNTEAFF. The part of the CDR3 DNA that was read is TGTGCCAGCAGCCGATCGGGTGGGAACACTGAA.

To note about this clone: The read ends 3 residues shy of where the CDR3 ends; the end is completed using the germline J gene. This chain links TRBV2 with TRBJ1-1; D gene uncertain. Trimming took 6 bases from V and 0 from J, leaving 8 bases between them. Germline V lookup: CDR1 SNHLY, CDR2 FYNNEI. CDR3 size: 13 residues. The CDR3 reads CASSQTLNTEAFF. The CDR3 DNA, read in part, is TGTGCCAGCAGCCAGACATTGAACACTGAA.

Remarks on this clone: The DNA ends 3 residues before the CDR3 does, and the rest of the CDR3 is filled in from the germline J gene. The V call is TRBV5-5, the J call TRBJ1-4; 10 bases line up with TRBD1. The germline V gene has CDR1 SGHKS and CDR2 YYEKEE (reference sequence). This CDR3 has 15 residues. The junction had 3 bases not matched to a gene; V was cut back by 1 base and J by 6 bases. The CDR3 region is CASSLRQGADEKLFF. CDR3 DNA (partial): TGTGCCAGCAGCTTGAGACAGGGGGCGGATGAAAAA.

CDR3 bases read: TGTGCCAGCAGCTTAAATACAGGGGTTGAA. Protein: CASSLNTGVE. The CDR3, in full, reads CASSLNTGVEAFF. The genes are TRBV11-1 and TRBJ1-1; 7 nucleotides match TRBD1. Read sequence stops 3 residues before the CDR3 end, and the germline J gene provides the missing end. Per germline, CDR1 SGHAT and CDR2 FQDESV (reference sequence). V shed 2 bases, J shed 7 bases, and the junction held 4 bases outside the gene matches. This CDR3 has 13 amino acids.

In regard to this clone: The sequence runs out 3 residues before the end of the CDR3; the remainder is reconstructed from the germline J gene. The gene calls are TRBV15 and TRBJ1-5; 9 positions match TRBD1. Germline V gives CDR1 LNHNV, CDR2 YYDKDF (reference sequence). The CDR3 runs 16 residues. V was pared by 3 bases and J by 5 bases, with 8 bases of the junction left unmatched. The part of the CDR3 DNA that was read is TGTGCCACCAGCAGTTCAGACAGGGGGTTGCATCAGCCC. Its protein product is CATSSSDRGLHQP. The entire CDR3 is CATSSSDRGLHQPQHF. Full variable domain (outside the CDR3, taken from reference TRBV15 and TRBJ1-5): DAMVIQNPRYQVTQFGKPVTLSCSQTLNHNVMYWYQQKSSQAPKLLFHYYDKDFNNEADTPDNFQSRRPNTSFCFLDIRSPGLGDTAMYLCATSSSDRGLHQPQHFGDGTRLSIL.

Incomplete CDR3 DNA: TGTGCCAGCAGCCGGACTAGCGGGGGCTACAATGAG. This sequence encodes CASSRTSGGYNE. The complete CDR3 protein is CASSRTSGGYNEQFF. The chain links TRBV11-2 to TRBJ2-1, with 13 bases fitting TRBD2. Read coverage stops 3 residues before the CDR3 terminus; the germline J gene supplies the remainder. The V gene's germline CDR1 is SGHAT and CDR2 FQNNGV. V lost 5 bases to trimming and J lost 3 bases; unmatched junction nucleotides: 1. The CDR3 sequence is 15 residues long.

A note on this clone: The CDR3 goes on 3 residues after the read ends, and that part is filled in from the germline J gene. The rearrangement joins TRBV5-6 to TRBJ2-1, with D tentatively TRBD2 (6 bases). V was trimmed by 4 bases and J by 1 base, leaving 12 bases between them. CDR1 is SGHDT, CDR2 YYEEEE, per germline. The CDR3 runs 15 residues. The covered CDR3 bases are TGTGCCAGCAGCCCGACCGGGGGATCCTACAATGAG. Translation: CASSPTGGSYNE. The whole CDR3 protein is CASSPTGGSYNEQFF. The variable domain in full, completed from reference TRBV5-6 and TRBJ2-1, reads DAGVTQSPTHLIKTRGQQVTLRCSPKSGHDTVSWYQQALGQGPQFIFQYYEEEERQRGNFPDRFSGHQFPNYSSELNVNALLLGDSALYLCASSPTGGSYNEQFFGPGTRLTVL.

A note on this clone: The read gets to within 3 residues of the CDR3 end, and the germline J gene fills in the rest. This rearrangement joins TRBV19 to TRBJ2-7, with 8 bases matching TRBD1. Germline CDR1 and CDR2: LNHDA and SQIVND (reference sequence). This CDR3 contains 15 residues. Trimming took 4 bases from V and 0 from J; bases not matched to a gene: 5. The sequenced part of the CDR3 DNA is TGTGCCAGTAGTAACTGGGGACAGGCCTCCTACGAG. Its translation: CASSNWGQASYE. The entire CDR3 protein reads CASSNWGQASYEQYF.

Regarding this clone: Read sequence stops 3 residues before the CDR3 end, and the germline J gene provides the missing end. V and J are TRBV5-1 and TRBJ2-1; TRBD2 matches at 8 bases. After removal of 5 bases from V and 7 bases from J, the junction contained 8 bases not matched to a gene. The CDR3 contains 14 residues. Per the germline V gene, CDR1 is SGHRS and CDR2 is YFSETQ. CDR3 amino acids: CASRRGGPGNEQFF. The sequenced CDR3 bases are TGCGCCAGCAGACGGGGGGGCCCTGGGAATGAG.

Comments on this clone: With the read ending 3 residues before the CDR3 end, the germline J gene is used to fill in that end. This sequence joins TRBV2 and TRBJ2-2, with TRBD1 as a possible D gene (5 bases). The CDR3 sequence is 16 residues long. CDR1 and CDR2 (germline): SNHLY, FYNNEI. The CDR3 loop reads CASSDVGASGANVLFF. The sequenced CDR3 bases are TGTGCCAGCAGTGACGTCGGTGCCTCTGGGGCCAACGTG.